The sample holds one count of the clone carrying this T cell receptor (beta chain). The data were obtained in a study of blood T cell repertoires in COVID-19. Study at large: Italy, Spain and the United States were the sources of the convalescent and acute COVID-19 samples. PBMCs, B-cell-depleted T cells, or T cells were the source of the cDNA or gDNA that made up the material.

As processed by the authors: Reference gene primer amplification in the assay estimated nucleated cell counts. Profiling relied on immunoSEQ multiplex PCR, and the TCRdb table lists in-frame clones only, not all of them. Clone size and the V and J calls come from that table; the DNA yielded D and trimming. This table holds about 230,000 clones, roughly 88% found once. Sequencing input: peripheral blood. The sequence derives from a woman aged 40 to 55 who had recovered from COVID-19.

Here the CDR3 DNA reads TGTGCCAGCGGTGGACACCTCAATCAGCCCCAGCATTTT. This sequence encodes CASGGHLNQPQHF. V gene TRBV28 combines with J gene TRBJ1-5, with D maybe TRBD1 (5 bases). Germline V gene data show CDR1 as MDHEN and CDR2 as SYDVKM. Trimming cost V 8 bases and J 3 bases, with 11 bases left between them. This CDR3 has 13 amino acids.